This entry lists 31 T cell receptor beta chains sequenced from one sample in a study of cytotoxic CD8 clonotypes in ibrutinib-treated CLL. The repertoire was sequenced with immunoSEQ multiplex PCR; TCRdb's copy has only in-frame clones and lacks some. The sample has about 76,000 clones; less than 90% are singletons. The sample consisted of PBMCs, taken after 24 months of ibrutinib treatment. All receptors derive from a human donor with chronic lymphocytic leukemia.

The chain combines TRBV15 with TRBJ2-7; D perhaps matches TRBD2 (5 bases). This CDR3 is built from 14 residues. Between the trimmed V and J ends, which lost 4 bases and 2 bases, there was a span of 12 bases. CDR1 and CDR2 from the germline V gene are LNHNV and YYDKDF (reference sequence). The CDR3 DNA reads TGTGCCACCAGCAAAGGAGGCACAGCCTACGAGCAGTACTTC. Translating gives CATSKGGTAYEQYF.

The chain couples TRBV19 to TRBJ2-2; D tentatively fits TRBD1 or TRBD2 (6 bases each). Trimming removed 3 bases at V and 3 bases at J, with 11 bases between. Looked up from germline, CDR1 is LNHDA and CDR2 is SQIVND (reference sequence). The CDR3 runs to 15 residues. The chain's CDR3 is CASSILGGDTGELFF. In nucleotides, the CDR3 is TGTGCCAGTAGTATTTTGGGGGGCGACACCGGGGAGCTGTTTTTT.

The CDR3 loop is CARRSRPGSYEQYF. The CDR3 nucleotides are TGTGCCAGAAGGAGCCGACCAGGTTCCTACGAGCAGTACTTC. The chain links TRBV5-3 to TRBJ2-7; D unresolved. TRBV5-3 is recorded as an ORF, its role being uncertain. The CDR3 is 14 residues long. Trimming stripped 5 bases from V and 1 base from J, with 13 bases between.

V and J are TRBV14 and TRBJ2-7; no firm D call. The CDR3 runs to 13 residues. Germline values: CDR1 SGHDN, CDR2 FVKESK. V lost 5 bases and J 5 bases, leaving 13 bases between the germline ends. DNA for the CDR3: TGTGCCAGCAGCACGGGTGTCTCGAACGAGCAGTACTTC. Its protein product is CASSTGVSNEQYF.

The chain recombines TRBV14 with TRBJ2-2; the match to TRBD2 covers 9 bases. V gave up 1 base and J gave up 4 bases; unmatched junction bases: 4. The CDR3 runs 16 residues. Germline V gene lookup returns CDR1 SGHDN and CDR2 FVKESK. The CDR3 loop is CASSQGSGRFTGELFF. The CDR3 DNA reads as TGTGCCAGCAGCCAAGGGAGCGGGAGGTTCACCGGGGAGCTGTTTTTT. The whole variable domain, remainder taken from reference TRBV14 and TRBJ2-2, is EAGVTQFPSHSVIEKGQTVTLRCDPISGHDNLYWYRRVMGKEIKFLLHFVKESKQDESGMPNNRFLAERTGGTYSTLKVQPAELEDSGVYFCASSQGSGRFTGELFFGEGSRLTVL.

This chain uses TRBV11-2 with TRBJ2-7; D call uncertain. From germline, CDR1 is SGHAT and CDR2 FQNNGV. This CDR3 has 14 residues. The V end lost 5 bases, the J end lost 0 bases, and 11 bases lay between the germline ends. The CDR3 DNA reads TGTGCCAGCAGCCATTTGGTAAGCTCCTACGAGCAGTACTTC. It encodes CASSHLVSSYEQYF. The whole variable domain, filled in from reference TRBV11-2 and TRBJ2-7, reads EAGVAQSPRYKIIEKRQSVAFWCNPISGHATLYWYQQILGQGPKLLIQFQNNGVVDDSQLPKDRFSAERLKGVDSTLKIQPAKLEDSAVYLCASSHLVSSYEQYFGPGTRLTVT.

The V gene is TRBV9, the J gene TRBJ2-3; D is unclear. This CDR3 region has 14 residues. Trimming took 1 base from V and 0 from J, leaving 6 bases between them. Germline CDR1 SGDLS, CDR2 YYNGEE. The CDR3 spells CASSVFASTDTQYF. The CDR3 nucleotides are TGTGCCAGCAGCGTATTCGCTAGCACAGATACGCAGTATTTT.

The gene calls are TRBV7-6 and TRBJ2-3; TRBD2 might be the D (5 bases). V shed 3 bases and J shed 0 bases, with 10 bases lying between them. The CDR3 is 15 residues long. Germline lookup yields CDR1 SGHVS and CDR2 FNYEAQ. CDR3 nucleotide sequence: TGTGCCAGCAGCTTGGGCGGGCAGAGCACAGATACGCAGTATTTT. This sequence encodes CASSLGGQSTDTQYF.

This clone showed up just once. The V call is TRBV5-1, the J call TRBJ2-1, with D perhaps given as TRBD1 or TRBD2 (5 bases each). Trimming pared 5 bases from V and 4 bases from J, leaving 13 bases between. The CDR3 has 14 residues. Per germline, CDR1 SGHRS and CDR2 YFSETQ. CDR3 region: CASSGDPGYNEQFF. DNA for the CDR3: TGCGCCAGCAGTGGGGACCCAGGTTACAATGAGCAGTTCTTC. Looking up the rest from reference TRBV5-1 and TRBJ2-1 gives the full variable domain: KAGVTQTPRYLIKTRGQQVTLSCSPISGHRSVSWYQQTPGQGLQFLFEYFSETQRNKGNFPGRFSGRQFSNSRSEMNVSTLELGDSALYLCASSGDPGYNEQFFGPGTRLTVL.

This clone has just one count. V gene TRBV19 combines with J gene TRBJ2-3; 7 positions match TRBD2. Germline lookup yields CDR1 LNHDA and CDR2 SQIVND (reference sequence). Trimming cost V 10 bases and J 0 bases; bases outside gene matches: 13. The CDR3 covers 16 residues. The DNA for the CDR3 is TGTGCCACTAGCGGCGTAGCGGCCTCTAGCACAGATACGCAGTATTTT. This encodes CATSGVAASSTDTQYF.

CDR3 residues: CAWSIDLRDPQHF. CDR3 bases: TGTGCCTGGTCCATAGATTTGAGGGACCCCCAGCATTTT. The V gene is TRBV30, the J gene TRBJ1-5; possible D gene TRBD1, 5 bases. This CDR3 spans 13 amino acids. Trimming removed 5 bases at V and 10 bases at J, with 18 bases between. CDR1 is GTSNPN, CDR2 SVGIG, per germline (reference sequence).

The rearrangement joins TRBV7-3 to TRBJ2-2, with D maybe TRBD2 (5 bases). CDR1 SGHTA and CDR2 FQGTGA come from the germline V gene. The CDR3 has 13 amino acids. Trimming took off 2 bases at V and 6 bases at J, with 7 bases between the two ends. CDR3 amino acids: CASSLGGSGELFF. The DNA of the CDR3 is TGTGCCAGCAGCTTAGGCGGGTCCGGGGAGCTGTTTTTT.

The V gene is TRBV6-5, the J gene TRBJ1-1; D gene ambiguous. The V and J ends lost 0 bases and 1 base respectively, with 6 bases between them. Germline V lookup: CDR1 MNHEY, CDR2 SVGAGI. The CDR3 is 14 residues long. This chain's CDR3 is CASSYSNGNTEAFF. The CDR3 nucleotides read TGTGCCAGCAGTTACTCGAACGGGAACACTGAAGCTTTCTTT.

This chain joins TRBV28 and TRBJ2-7; TRBD2 is a possible D gene (6 bases). Germline loops: CDR1 MDHEN, CDR2 SYDVKM. V lost 6 bases and J lost 3, with 6 bases in between. The CDR3 consists of 11 residues. The CDR3 DNA is TGTGCCAGCAGGGAGGGCTACGAGCAGTACTTC. Residues: CASREGYEQYF.

The chain is built from TRBV7-3 and TRBJ2-7; 8 bases agree with TRBD1. From germline, CDR1 is SGHTA and CDR2 FQGTGA. With 1 base clipped from V and 4 bases from J, the junction kept 3 bases outside the gene matches. The CDR3 is 14 residues long. CDR3 DNA: TGTGCCAGCAGCTTAAGGCAGGGGGCTTACGAGCAGTACTTC. Translating gives CASSLRQGAYEQYF.

The chain links TRBV7-2 to TRBJ2-1; TRBD2 matches 10 bases. Germline CDR1 reads SGHTA; CDR2 reads FQGNSA. CDR3 length: 13 residues. J gave up 12 bases and V 1 base, and 3 bases lay outside the gene matches. In DNA, the CDR3 is TGTGCCAGCAGCTTAGTTACTAGCGGGGTGCAGTTCTTC. Its translation is CASSLVTSGVQFF.

CDR3 coding DNA: TGTGCCAGCAGCTTGAACAGGAACTATGAAAAACTGTTTTTT. Translated: CASSLNRNYEKLFF. The chain uses TRBV5-5 and TRBJ1-4; possibly TRBD1 for D (5 bases). Germline values: CDR1 SGHKS, CDR2 YYEKEE (reference sequence). This CDR3 is 14 amino acids long. V lost 1 base to trimming and J lost 6 bases, with 10 bases between them.

This rearrangement joins TRBV19 to TRBJ1-5; 8 nucleotides match TRBD1. CDR3 length: 15 amino acids. V was clipped by 9 bases and J by 7 bases; unmatched bases: 14. CDR1 is LNHDA, CDR2 SQIVND, per germline (reference sequence). In DNA, the CDR3 is TGTGCCAGCCAAAGGAGCAGGGGGCAGGGACAGCCCCAGCATTTT. It is translated as CASQRSRGQGQPQHF.

The chain joins TRBV6-4 to TRBJ2-4; D unclear. V lost 7 bases and J 2 bases, leaving 9 bases between the germline ends. This CDR3 is 13 amino acids long. Germline V gene sequence: CDR1 MRHNA, CDR2 SNTAGT. CDR3 amino acids: CASTRRSKNIQYF. The CDR3 coding sequence is TGTGCCAGCACGCGCCGATCCAAAAACATTCAGTACTTC.

The rearrangement links TRBV19 to TRBJ2-3; TRBD2 might be the D (5 bases). CDR1 LNHDA and CDR2 SQIVND come from the germline V gene (reference sequence). The V end lost 7 bases, the J end lost 4 bases, and 18 bases lay between the germline ends. This CDR3 is 15 amino acids long. CDR3 DNA: TGTGCCAGTAAGGAGCGGAGTAGGTTTTCAGATACGCAGTATTTT. Translated, it gives CASKERSRFSDTQYF.

The sample holds one count of this clone. The rearrangement uses TRBV28 and TRBJ2-7; D is uncertain. This CDR3 comprises 16 residues. The V gene lost 5 bases and the J gene lost 8 bases, with 25 bases spanning the gap. Germline-derived CDR1 and CDR2 are MDHEN and SYDVKM. The CDR3 loop reads CASSPIRLGPLAKQYF. The CDR3 DNA follows: TGTGCCAGCAGTCCCATCCGACTCGGGCCCCTGGCAAAGCAGTACTTC.

The gene calls are TRBV29-1 and TRBJ1-5; 12 bases map to TRBD1. The CDR3 loop spans 15 amino acids. Germline CDR1 is SQVTM and CDR2 is ANQGSEA. V shed 5 bases, J shed 6 bases, and the junction held 8 bases outside the gene matches. CDR3 amino acids: CSVTGTGGASQPQHF. The CDR3 coding sequence is TGCAGCGTTACAGGGACAGGGGGCGCGAGTCAGCCCCAGCATTTT.

The J gene is TRBJ2-3, the V gene TRBV7-2, with TRBD2 as a possible D gene (5 bases). This CDR3 has 14 residues. Germline V gene lookup returns CDR1 SGHTA and CDR2 FQGNSA. V lost 0 bases and J lost 4, with 8 bases in between. The CDR3 region has the DNA TGTGCCAGCAGCTTAGCGCGGGTATCAGATACGCAGTATTTT. As protein: CASSLARVSDTQYF.

The rearrangement joins TRBV9 to TRBJ1-3; D gene ambiguous. The CDR3 consists of 15 residues. Germline V gene data show CDR1 as SGDLS and CDR2 as YYNGEE. Trimming left V 3 bases short and J 0 bases short, with 10 bases between. CDR3 amino acids: CASSASVHSGNTIYF. The CDR3 bases are TGTGCCAGCAGCGCCTCAGTACACTCTGGAAACACCATATATTTT.

The rearrangement joins TRBV29-1 to TRBJ2-5, with D possibly TRBD2 on 5 matching bases. V was clipped by 6 bases and J by 4 bases, with 12 bases between them. In germline, CDR1 is SQVTM, CDR2 ANQGSEA. The CDR3 has 12 residues. The DNA of the CDR3 is TGCAGCGTGACCCCGGGGTCAGAGACCCAGTACTTC. Its translation: CSVTPGSETQYF.

This clone has only one observation. The rearrangement links TRBV19 to TRBJ1-1; D call uncertain. Germline V gene lookup returns CDR1 LNHDA and CDR2 SQIVND (reference sequence). The CDR3 loop spans 15 amino acids. V was cut by 1 base and J by 0 bases, with 9 bases left in between. This CDR3 reads CASSIVGIMNTEAFF. In nucleotides, the CDR3 is TGTGCCAGTAGTATAGTTGGGATTATGAACACTGAAGCTTTCTTT.

V gene TRBV12-2 combines with J gene TRBJ2-3. TRBV12-2 is shown as a pseudogene. This CDR3 has 18 amino acids. As DNA, the CDR3 is TGTGCAAGTCGCTTAGGTTCGACGGGCGTTTTAATGACAGATACGCAGTATTTT. Translating it yields CASRLGSTGVLMTDTQYF.

The V and J genes are TRBV5-1 and TRBJ2-1, with 13 bases aligning to TRBD2. With V trimmed by 4 bases and J by 9 bases, 10 bases remained unmatched. There are 16 residues in the CDR3. CDR1 SGHRS and CDR2 YFSETQ come from the germline V gene. The CDR3 nucleotides are TGCGCCAGCAGCAGATGGACTAGCGGGAGTGGTGGTGAGCAGTTCTTC. Its translation: CASSRWTSGSGGEQFF.

The chain employs TRBV6-4 and TRBJ1-1; TRBD1 aligns across 8 bases. V dropped 9 bases and J dropped 5; count of bases not matched to a gene: 8. CDR1 is MRHNA and CDR2 is SNTAGT in the germline V gene. The CDR3 extends over 13 amino acids. CDR3 bases: TGTGCCAGACCAGACAGGGGTGGAACTGAAGCTTTCTTT. Its translation: CARPDRGGTEAFF.

The chain couples TRBV27 to TRBJ2-7; 8 positions match TRBD1. The CDR3 is made up of 14 amino acids. V was pared by 3 bases and J by 2 bases, with 3 bases of the junction left unmatched. From germline, CDR1 is MNHEY and CDR2 SMNVEV (reference sequence). CDR3 bases: TGTGCCAGCAGTTTGACAGGGGTCCCCTACGAGCAGTACTTC. Translated, it gives CASSLTGVPYEQYF.

The chain employs TRBV7-3 and TRBJ2-7; the D gene is possibly TRBD2 (6 bases). Trimming stripped 1 base from V and 5 bases from J, with 12 bases between. This CDR3 is 14 amino acids long. Germline-derived CDR1 and CDR2 are SGHTA and FQGTGA. CDR3 sequence reads: CASSLMGGPNEQYF. The CDR3 DNA is TGTGCCAGCAGCTTAATGGGGGGTCCCAACGAGCAGTACTTC.